These 2 T cell receptor beta chains were all obtained from the same sample, sequenced in a study of esophageal squamous cell carcinoma under preoperative chemotherapy. The time point was: after preoperative PTX-NDP chemotherapy. TCRdb ran MiXCR on the PCR reads and lists one entry per CDR3 protein. The table has about 18,000 distinct CDR3 sequences, more than 45% seen once. Sampling was conducted from a patient given preoperative chemotherapy. These receptors came from a human donor with esophageal squamous cell carcinoma. The donor label of this sample is uncertain.

The chain recombines TRBV30 with TRBJ2-2; 7 nucleotides agree with TRBD1. V lost 0 bases to trimming and J lost 6 bases; unmatched junction nucleotides: 7. Germline loops: CDR1 GTSNPN, CDR2 SVGIG (reference sequence). There are 15 residues in the CDR3. The CDR3 loop is CAWSVRRQGAGELFF. Here the CDR3 DNA reads TGTGCCTGGAGTGTCCGTAGGCAGGGGGCCGGGGAGCTGTTTTTT. Supplemented by reference TRBV30 and TRBJ2-2, the full variable domain reads SQTIHQWPATLVQPVGSPLSLECTVEGTSNPNLYWYRQAAGRGLQLLFYSVGIGQISSEVPQNLSASRPQDRQFILSSKKLLLSDSGFYLCAWSVRRQGAGELFFGEGSRLTVL.

In this sample, this clonotype turned up many times. V usage is TRBV6-5 and J usage is TRBJ2-3, with D perhaps matching TRBD2 (6 bases). Trimming cost V 6 bases and J 2 bases, with 15 bases left between them. CDR1 MNHEY and CDR2 SVGAGI come from the germline V gene. The CDR3 runs 15 residues. This chain's CDR3 is CASSSRGSDTDTQYF. The DNA for the CDR3 is TGTGCCAGCAGCTCTCGGGGGAGTGACACAGATACGCAGTATTTT.